The sequence of this TCR beta chain was determined in a study of healthy donors' naive CD4 and CD8 T cells. Each TCR library used approximately 500 ng of total RNA and a linear amplification protocol. Via MiXCR, TCRdb re-called the reads, giving one row per CDR3 protein. The sample contains about 200,000 distinct CDR3 sequences, 65% to 75% of which appear only once. The germline V and J ends were trimmed by 5 bases and 4 bases, with 11 bases remaining between them. This CDR3 comprises 13 residues. The germline CDR1 and CDR2 sequences are MNHEY and SVGAGI. This clonotype was counted only a few times. This receptor was identified in a pool of human donors in good health; the sample pools cells from several healthy donors. The material sequenced was naive CD4+ and CD8+ T cells sorted from blood, pooled from several donors. The rearrangement links TRBV6-5 to TRBJ2-5; D possibly uses TRBD1 or TRBD2 (5 bases each). In nucleotides, the CDR3 is TGTGCCAGCAGTAAGGGACCGCTAGAGACCCAGTACTTC. Its protein product is CASSKGPLETQYF.